Listed here are 7 T cell receptor beta chains from one sample, sequenced in a study of cytomegalovirus exposure and HLA in healthy donors. PCR was performed using 60 Vbeta and 13 Jbeta primers. Produced via immunoSEQ multiplex PCR; TCRdb's table is partial and in-frame only. The table lists 110,000 or so clones, roughly 67% of them singletons. Sample: PBMCs. These receptors were taken from a man aged 18 to 30 in good health and CMV-seropositive.

The chain uses TRBV11-2 and TRBJ2-7; TRBD2 is a possible D gene (7 bases). The CDR3 is made up of 17 amino acids. Germline V gene data show CDR1 as SGHAT and CDR2 as FQNNGV. Trimming took 4 bases from V and 6 from J, leaving 25 bases between them. CDR3 bases: TGTGCCAGCAGCTCACCGTCAGTGTGGGGGGGCCTTTCCGAGCAGTACTTC. Its translation: CASSSPSVWGGLSEQYF. Using reference TRBV11-2 and TRBJ2-7 for the parts outside the CDR3, the full variable domain is EAGVAQSPRYKIIEKRQSVAFWCNPISGHATLYWYQQILGQGPKLLIQFQNNGVVDDSQLPKDRFSAERLKGVDSTLKIQPAKLEDSAVYLCASSSPSVWGGLSEQYFGPGTRLTVT.

This rearrangement joins TRBV7-2 to TRBJ2-1; 14 bases are a match to TRBD2. CDR3 length: 17 amino acids. With V trimmed by 6 bases and J by 0 bases, 4 bases remained unmatched. Germline assignment: CDR1 SGHTA and CDR2 FQGNSA. CDR3 residues: CASRGLAGGPSYNEQFF. CDR3 nucleotide sequence: TGTGCCAGCAGAGGACTAGCGGGGGGCCCCTCCTACAATGAGCAGTTCTTC.

The chain has TRBV2 and TRBJ1-3; D call uncertain. V lost 4 bases, J lost 4 bases, and 14 bases lay in between. Germline V gene sequence: CDR1 SNHLY, CDR2 FYNNEI. The CDR3 runs to 15 residues. The chain's CDR3 is CASSVDPKLGNTIYF. The CDR3, as DNA: TGTGCCAGCAGTGTCGACCCCAAACTAGGAAACACCATATATTTT.

The DNA of the CDR3 is TGTGCCAGCAGTTTATCCGGGGCCAAAAACATTCAGTACTTC. Its protein is CASSLSGAKNIQYF. V and J are TRBV28 and TRBJ2-4; D not resolved. CDR3 length: 14 residues. Germline loops: CDR1 MDHEN, CDR2 SYDVKM. Trimming took off 1 base at V and 1 base at J, with 5 bases between the two ends.

The chain carries TRBV6-5 and TRBJ1-4; 8 bases fit TRBD1. The germline V gene has CDR1 MNHEY and CDR2 SVGAGI. This CDR3 has 14 amino acids. V lost 6 bases and J lost 3; bases outside the gene matches: 3. In nucleotides, the CDR3 is TGTGCCAGCAGCAGGACAGGGCCTAATGAAAAACTGTTTTTT. It codes for CASSRTGPNEKLFF.

The V call is TRBV29-1, the J call TRBJ2-7; D gene ambiguous. Trimming took off 0 bases at V and 4 bases at J, with 10 bases between the two ends. Germline V gene data show CDR1 as SQVTM and CDR2 as ANQGSEA. The CDR3 is 13 residues long. The CDR3 bases are TGCAGCGTTGAAGATCGAGGATCATACGAGCAGTACTTC. Protein: CSVEDRGSYEQYF.

The V and J genes are TRBV28 and TRBJ1-4, with 10 bases aligning to TRBD1. V lost 6 bases to trimming and J lost 6 bases; unmatched junction nucleotides: 1. This CDR3 is 13 amino acids long. Germline lookup yields CDR1 MDHEN and CDR2 SYDVKM. CDR3 amino acids: CASRTGGDEKLFF. The CDR3 DNA follows: TGTGCCAGCAGGACAGGGGGCGATGAAAAACTGTTTTTT. Complete variable domain (other parts from reference TRBV28 and TRBJ1-4): DVKVTQSSRYLVKRTGEKVFLECVQDMDHENMFWYRQDPGLGLRLIYFSYDVKMKEKGDIPEGYSVSREKKERFSLILESASTNQTSMYLCASRTGGDEKLFFGSGTQLSVL.